Listed here are 2 T cell receptor beta chains from one sample, sequenced in a study of radiotherapy plus CTLA-4 blockade in lung cancer. Assay: immunoSEQ multiplex PCR; the TCRdb copy retains only in-frame clones and omits some. The data contain under 110,000 clones, roughly 84% of them seen just once; the ten biggest clones take up 2% to 2.5%. The source was peripheral blood, collected from a patient treated with radiotherapy plus ipilimumab. The receptors come from a human donor with non-small cell lung cancer that progressed on radiotherapy plus ipilimumab. Some clones in this sample may be carry-over from other donors' samples.

This rearrangement joins TRBV4-3 to TRBJ2-3, with 8 bases aligning to TRBD2. The CDR3 runs 14 residues. After removal of 1 base from V and 6 bases from J, the junction contained 3 bases not matched to a gene. Germline V gene lookup returns CDR1 LGHNA and CDR2 YSLEER. This chain's CDR3 is CASSQAGGADTQYF. Here the CDR3 DNA reads TGCGCCAGCAGCCAAGCCGGGGGGGCCGATACGCAGTATTTT.

The J gene is TRBJ1-2, the V gene TRBV20-1, with D perhaps matching TRBD1 (5 bases). V was clipped by 2 bases and J by 4 bases, with 5 bases between them. CDR1 DFQATT and CDR2 SNEGSKA come from the germline V gene (reference sequence). This CDR3 comprises 11 residues. DNA of the CDR3: TGCAGTGCTAGACAGGGCTATGGCTACACCTTC. This sequence encodes CSARQGYGYTF.